The entry below gives a single T cell receptor (beta chain) sequence along with its context. These data are taken from a study of blood T cells in healthy people across ages. A second PCR of about 7 to 12 cycles used a sample-barcoded 5' primer and a J-beta primer mix. Each cDNA molecule received a tag from a template-switch adaptor that had 12 random nucleotides. Each sample yielded at least 3 million CDR3-containing paired-end reads. TCRdb fed the 5' RACE reads into MiXCR, producing one record per CDR3 protein. The sample lists 910,000 or so distinct CDR3 sequences, roughly 47% occurring once. The TCR was taken from an older woman in good health. The sample was blood.

The CDR3 DNA follows: TGTGCCACCAGCAGAGGGGCAGACACAGATACGCAGTATTTT. It specifies CATSRGADTDTQYF. This chain uses TRBV15 with TRBJ2-3; no definite D call. Per germline, CDR1 LNHNV and CDR2 YYDKDF (reference sequence). The germline V and J ends were trimmed by 1 base and 2 bases, with 7 bases remaining between them. The CDR3 contains 14 residues.